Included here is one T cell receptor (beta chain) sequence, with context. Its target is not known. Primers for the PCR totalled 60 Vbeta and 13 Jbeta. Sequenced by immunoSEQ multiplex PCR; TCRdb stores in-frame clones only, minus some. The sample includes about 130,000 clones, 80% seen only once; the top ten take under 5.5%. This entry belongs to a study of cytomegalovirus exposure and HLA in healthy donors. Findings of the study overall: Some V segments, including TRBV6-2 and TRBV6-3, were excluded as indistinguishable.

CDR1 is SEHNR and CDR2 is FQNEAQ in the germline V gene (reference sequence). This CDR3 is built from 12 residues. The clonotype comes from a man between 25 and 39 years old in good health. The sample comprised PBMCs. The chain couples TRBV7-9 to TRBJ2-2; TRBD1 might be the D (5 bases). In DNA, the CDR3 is TGTTCCATAGAACAGGTTGCTCCGGAGCTGTTTTTT. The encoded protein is CSIEQVAPELFF.